These 7 T cell receptor beta chains originate from one sample sequenced in a study of blood T cell repertoires in COVID-19. Only in-frame clones appear in the TCRdb table, and some are missing; sequencing was by immunoSEQ multiplex PCR. The sample has about 70,000 clones; around 86% are singletons. Source material: peripheral blood. These receptor sequences come from a woman between 55 and 75 years old with acute or convalescent COVID-19.

The CDR3 coding sequence is TGTGCCAGCAGTTTGCAGGGACAGGGTCCGAACACTGAAGCTTTCTTT. It specifies CASSLQGQGPNTEAFF. The J gene is TRBJ1-1, the V gene TRBV27, with 9 bases lining up with TRBD1. This CDR3 comprises 16 residues. Per the germline V gene, CDR1 is MNHEY and CDR2 is SMNVEV (reference sequence). The J segment lost 1 base and the V segment lost 3 bases, leaving 6 bases of the junction unmatched.

This chain uses TRBV2 with TRBJ1-1; D remains unclear. Trimming pared 6 bases from V and 11 bases from J, leaving 16 bases between. In germline, CDR1 is SNHLY, CDR2 FYNNEI. The CDR3 has 12 amino acids. CDR3 coding DNA: TGTGCCAGCAGCAGACTACAGATTACGGCTTTCTTT. It translates to CASSRLQITAFF.

The V and J genes are TRBV6-1 and TRBJ1-1; no firm D call. This CDR3 contains 13 residues. Germline values: CDR1 MNHNS, CDR2 SASEGT. V was pared by 2 bases and J by 2 bases, with 6 bases between. The DNA for the CDR3 is TGTGCCAGCAGTGAACTAAGTAACACTGAAGCTTTCTTT. Its translation: CASSELSNTEAFF.

The chain combines TRBV24-1 with TRBJ2-2; 11 bases align to TRBD1. Germline loops: CDR1 KGHDR, CDR2 SFDVKD. With V trimmed by 3 bases and J by 6 bases, 8 bases remained unmatched. The CDR3 extends over 17 amino acids. The CDR3 region has the DNA TGTGCCACCAGTGATGGTAGCGGGACAGGGGGAGCCGGGGAGCTGTTTTTT. Protein: CATSDGSGTGGAGELFF.

The genes are TRBV19 and TRBJ2-3, with 11 bases matching TRBD2. Germline CDR1 and CDR2: LNHDA and SQIVND (reference sequence). V was clipped by 4 bases and J by 7 bases; unmatched bases: 7. This CDR3 comprises 15 residues. The CDR3 DNA reads as TGTGCCAGTAGTACGAATAGCGGGGGGGCAAATACGCAGTATTTT. Its translation: CASSTNSGGANTQYF.

The J gene is TRBJ2-2, the V gene TRBV11-3; 9 positions match TRBD1. Germline CDR1 reads SGHNT; CDR2 reads YENEEA. The CDR3 covers 15 residues. Unmatched junction bases numbered 7, after V lost 6 bases and J lost 5 bases. The CDR3 coding sequence is TGTGCCAGCAGGGACGGGACAGGGCCAACCGGGGAGCTGTTTTTT. It codes for CASRDGTGPTGELFF.

The chain links TRBV5-1 to TRBJ1-1; D possibly corresponds to TRBD1 (5 bases). V lost 0 bases, J lost 1 base, and 10 bases lay in between. The CDR3 covers 15 residues. Germline V gene sequence: CDR1 SGHRS, CDR2 YFSETQ. This CDR3 is CASSLAQGGNTEAFF. CDR3 coding DNA: TGCGCCAGCAGCTTGGCCCAGGGTGGGAACACTGAAGCTTTCTTT.